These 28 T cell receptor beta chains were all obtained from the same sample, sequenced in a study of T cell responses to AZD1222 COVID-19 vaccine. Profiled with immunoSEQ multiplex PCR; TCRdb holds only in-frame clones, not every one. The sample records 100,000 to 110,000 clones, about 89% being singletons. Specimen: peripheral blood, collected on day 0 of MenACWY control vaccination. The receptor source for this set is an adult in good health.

For the CDR3, the DNA is TGTGCCAGCAGCGTTTTCCAGGCCCGTCCAGACGGCTACACCTTC. Encoded protein: CASSVFQARPDGYTF. The chain carries TRBV5-6 and TRBJ1-2, with D uncertain. CDR1 is SGHDT, CDR2 YYEEEE, per germline. The CDR3 contains 15 residues. The V gene lost 4 bases and the J gene lost 8 bases, with 21 bases spanning the gap.

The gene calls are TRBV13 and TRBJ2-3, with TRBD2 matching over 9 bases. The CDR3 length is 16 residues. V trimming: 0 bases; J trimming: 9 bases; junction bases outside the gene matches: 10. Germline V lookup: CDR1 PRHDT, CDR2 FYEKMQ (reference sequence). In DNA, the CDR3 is TGTGCCAGCAGCTTAGGCTTGGCGGGAGGGGATAACACGCAGTATTTT. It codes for CASSLGLAGGDNTQYF. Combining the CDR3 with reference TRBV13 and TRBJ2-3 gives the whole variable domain AAGVIQSPRHLIKEKRETATLKCYPIPRHDTVYWYQQGPGQDPQFLISFYEKMQSDKGSIPDRFSAQQFSDYHSELNMSSLELGDSALYFCASSLGLAGGDNTQYFGPGTRLTVL.

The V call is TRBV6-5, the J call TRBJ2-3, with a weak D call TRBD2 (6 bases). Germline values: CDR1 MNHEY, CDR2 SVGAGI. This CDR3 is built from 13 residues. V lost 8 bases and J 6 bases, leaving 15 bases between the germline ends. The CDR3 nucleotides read TGTGCCAGCGAGGTCGGAGGGGCGGATACGCAGTATTTT. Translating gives CASEVGGADTQYF.

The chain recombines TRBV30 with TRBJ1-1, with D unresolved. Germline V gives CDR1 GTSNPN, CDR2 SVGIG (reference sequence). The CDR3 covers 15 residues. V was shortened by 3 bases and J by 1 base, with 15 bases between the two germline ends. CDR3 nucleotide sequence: TGTGCCTGGAGCTTCTTCGAGGGCTGGAACACTGAAGCTTTCTTT. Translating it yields CAWSFFEGWNTEAFF.

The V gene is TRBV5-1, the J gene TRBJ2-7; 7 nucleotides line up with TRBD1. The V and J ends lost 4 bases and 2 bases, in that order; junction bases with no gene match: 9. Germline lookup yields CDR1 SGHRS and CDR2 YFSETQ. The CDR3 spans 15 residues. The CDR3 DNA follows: TGCGCCAGCAGCCCAGGGACAGACCAGCCCTACGAGCAGTACTTC. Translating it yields CASSPGTDQPYEQYF.

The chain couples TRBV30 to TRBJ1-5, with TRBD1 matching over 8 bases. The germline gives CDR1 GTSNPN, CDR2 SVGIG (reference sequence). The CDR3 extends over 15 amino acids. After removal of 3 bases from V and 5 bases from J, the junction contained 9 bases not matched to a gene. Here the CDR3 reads CAWSDGQGEYQPQHF. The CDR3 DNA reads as TGTGCCTGGAGCGACGGACAGGGAGAGTATCAGCCCCAGCATTTT.

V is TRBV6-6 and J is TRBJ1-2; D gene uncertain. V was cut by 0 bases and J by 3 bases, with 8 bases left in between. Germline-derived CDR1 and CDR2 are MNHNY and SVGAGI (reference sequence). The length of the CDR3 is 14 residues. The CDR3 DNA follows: TGTGCCAGCAGTTACTCGATTGATTACTATGGCTACACCTTC. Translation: CASSYSIDYYGYTF.

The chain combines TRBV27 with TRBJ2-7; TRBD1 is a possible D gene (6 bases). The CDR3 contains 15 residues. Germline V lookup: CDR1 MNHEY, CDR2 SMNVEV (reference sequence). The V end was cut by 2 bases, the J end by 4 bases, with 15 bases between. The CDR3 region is CASSLRDIPAYEQYF. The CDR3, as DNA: TGTGCCAGCAGTTTACGGGACATCCCGGCTTACGAGCAGTACTTC.

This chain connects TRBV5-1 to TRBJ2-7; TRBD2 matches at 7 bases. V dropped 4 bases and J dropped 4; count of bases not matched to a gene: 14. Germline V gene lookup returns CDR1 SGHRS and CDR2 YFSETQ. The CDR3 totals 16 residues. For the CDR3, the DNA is TGCGCCAGCAGCCTGGCTAATGGCGGGAGAGGTTACGAGCAGTACTTC. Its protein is CASSLANGGRGYEQYF.

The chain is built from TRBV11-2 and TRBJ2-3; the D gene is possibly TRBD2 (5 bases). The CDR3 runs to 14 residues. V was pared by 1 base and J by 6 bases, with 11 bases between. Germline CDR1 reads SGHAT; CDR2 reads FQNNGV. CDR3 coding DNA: TGTGCCAGCAGCTTAGGGCTAGCTTGGGATACGCAGTATTTT. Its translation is CASSLGLAWDTQYF.

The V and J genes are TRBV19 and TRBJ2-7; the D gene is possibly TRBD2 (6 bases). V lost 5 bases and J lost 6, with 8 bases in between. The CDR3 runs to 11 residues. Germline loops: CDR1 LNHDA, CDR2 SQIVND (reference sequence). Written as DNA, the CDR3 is TGTGCCAGTAGTCAGGGAGGCGAGCAGTACTTC. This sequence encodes CASSQGGEQYF.

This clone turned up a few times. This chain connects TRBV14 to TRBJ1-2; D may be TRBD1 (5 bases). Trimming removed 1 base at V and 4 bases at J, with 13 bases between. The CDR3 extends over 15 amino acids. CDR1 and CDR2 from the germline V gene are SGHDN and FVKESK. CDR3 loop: CASSQGEGRLYGYTF. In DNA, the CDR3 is TGTGCCAGCAGCCAAGGGGAGGGGAGGCTCTATGGCTACACCTTC. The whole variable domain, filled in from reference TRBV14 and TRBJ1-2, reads EAGVTQFPSHSVIEKGQTVTLRCDPISGHDNLYWYRRVMGKEIKFLLHFVKESKQDESGMPNNRFLAERTGGTYSTLKVQPAELEDSGVYFCASSQGEGRLYGYTFGSGTRLTVV.

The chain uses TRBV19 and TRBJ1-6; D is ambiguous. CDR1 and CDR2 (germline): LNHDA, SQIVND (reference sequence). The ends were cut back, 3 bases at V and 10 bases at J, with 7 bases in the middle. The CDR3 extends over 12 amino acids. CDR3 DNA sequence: TGTGCCAGTAGTATGGCTCCGTCACCCCTCCACTTT. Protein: CASSMAPSPLHF.

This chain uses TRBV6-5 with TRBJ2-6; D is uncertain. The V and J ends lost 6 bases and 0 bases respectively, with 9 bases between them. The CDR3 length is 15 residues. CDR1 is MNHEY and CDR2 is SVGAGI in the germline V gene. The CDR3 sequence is CASRSGSSGANVLTF. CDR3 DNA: TGTGCCAGCAGATCAGGCTCCTCTGGGGCCAACGTCCTGACTTTC.

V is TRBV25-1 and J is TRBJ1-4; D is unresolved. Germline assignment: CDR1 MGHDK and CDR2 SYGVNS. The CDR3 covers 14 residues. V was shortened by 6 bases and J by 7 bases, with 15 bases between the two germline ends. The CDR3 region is CASSEARLGEKLFF. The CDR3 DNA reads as TGTGCCAGCAGCGAGGCCCGACTGGGTGAAAAACTGTTTTTT.

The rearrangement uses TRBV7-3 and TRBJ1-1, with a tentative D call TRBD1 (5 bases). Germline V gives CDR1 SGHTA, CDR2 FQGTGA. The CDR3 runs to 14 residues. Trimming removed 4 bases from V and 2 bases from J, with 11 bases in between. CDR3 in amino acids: CASSSGRSNTEAFF. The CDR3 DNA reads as TGTGCCAGCAGCTCGGGACGGTCAAACACTGAAGCTTTCTTT.

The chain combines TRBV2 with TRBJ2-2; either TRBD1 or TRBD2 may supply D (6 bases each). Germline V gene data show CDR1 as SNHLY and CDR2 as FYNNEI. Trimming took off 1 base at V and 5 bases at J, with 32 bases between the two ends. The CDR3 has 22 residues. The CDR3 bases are TGTGCCAGCAGTGAAGAAAAGGGGGGACGGTACACCTACGTTCCAGATACCGGGGAGCTGTTTTTT. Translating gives CASSEEKGGRYTYVPDTGELFF.

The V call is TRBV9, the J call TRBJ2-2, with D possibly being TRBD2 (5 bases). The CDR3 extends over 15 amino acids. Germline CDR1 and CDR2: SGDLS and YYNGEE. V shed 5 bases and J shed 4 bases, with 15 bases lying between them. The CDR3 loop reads CASRASGKGTGELFF. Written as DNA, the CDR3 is TGTGCCAGCAGAGCCTCGGGGAAGGGCACCGGGGAGCTGTTTTTT.

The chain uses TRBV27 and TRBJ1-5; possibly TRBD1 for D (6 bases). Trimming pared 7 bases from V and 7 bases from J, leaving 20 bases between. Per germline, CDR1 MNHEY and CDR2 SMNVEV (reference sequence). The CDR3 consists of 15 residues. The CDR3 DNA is TGTGCCAGCACCCCCCAACAGGGCTTCGGACAGCCCCAGCATTTT. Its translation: CASTPQQGFGQPQHF.

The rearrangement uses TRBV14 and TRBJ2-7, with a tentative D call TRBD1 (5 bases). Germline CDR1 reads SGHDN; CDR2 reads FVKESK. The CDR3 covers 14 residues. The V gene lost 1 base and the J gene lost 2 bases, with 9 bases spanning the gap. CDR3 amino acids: CASSQVTGTYEQYF. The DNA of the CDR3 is TGTGCCAGCAGCCAAGTAACAGGCACCTACGAGCAGTACTTC.

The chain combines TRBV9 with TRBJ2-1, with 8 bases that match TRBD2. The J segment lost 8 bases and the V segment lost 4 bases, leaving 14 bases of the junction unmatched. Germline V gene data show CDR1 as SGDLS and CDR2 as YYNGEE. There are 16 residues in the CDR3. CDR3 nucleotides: TGTGCCAGCAGCCTCCCGGCCGCTAGCGGGTCCCATGAGCAGTTCTTC. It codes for CASSLPAASGSHEQFF.

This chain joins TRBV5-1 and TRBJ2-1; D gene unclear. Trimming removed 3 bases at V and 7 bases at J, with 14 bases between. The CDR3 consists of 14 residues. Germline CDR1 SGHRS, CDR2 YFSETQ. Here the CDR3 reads CASSYSAPRNEQFF. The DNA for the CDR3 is TGCGCCAGCAGCTATTCGGCCCCCCGGAATGAGCAGTTCTTC.

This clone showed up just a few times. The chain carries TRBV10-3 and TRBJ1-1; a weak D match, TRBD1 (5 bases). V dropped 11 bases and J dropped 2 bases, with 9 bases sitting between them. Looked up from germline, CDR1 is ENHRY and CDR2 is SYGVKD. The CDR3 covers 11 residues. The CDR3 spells CAVGENTEAFF. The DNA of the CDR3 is TGTGCCGTGGGGGAAAACACTGAAGCTTTCTTT.

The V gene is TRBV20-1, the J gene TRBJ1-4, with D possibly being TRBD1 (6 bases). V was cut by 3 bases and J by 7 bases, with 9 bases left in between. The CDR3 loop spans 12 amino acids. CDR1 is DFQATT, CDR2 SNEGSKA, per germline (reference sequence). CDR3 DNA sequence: TGCAGTGCTAGTTACAGGGCTGAAAAACTGTTTTTT. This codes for CSASYRAEKLFF.

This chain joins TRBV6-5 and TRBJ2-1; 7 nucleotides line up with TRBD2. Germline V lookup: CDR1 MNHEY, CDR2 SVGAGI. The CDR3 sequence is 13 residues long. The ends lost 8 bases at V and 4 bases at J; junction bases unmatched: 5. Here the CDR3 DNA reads TGTGCCAGCCGCGGGGGTGGTTACAATGAGCAGTTCTTC. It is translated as CASRGGGYNEQFF.

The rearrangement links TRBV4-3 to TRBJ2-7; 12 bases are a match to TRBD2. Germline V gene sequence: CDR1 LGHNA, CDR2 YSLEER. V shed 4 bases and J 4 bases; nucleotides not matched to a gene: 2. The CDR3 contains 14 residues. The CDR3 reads CASSPGTSGYEQYF. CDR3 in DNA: TGCGCCAGCAGCCCTGGGACTAGCGGGTACGAGCAGTACTTC.

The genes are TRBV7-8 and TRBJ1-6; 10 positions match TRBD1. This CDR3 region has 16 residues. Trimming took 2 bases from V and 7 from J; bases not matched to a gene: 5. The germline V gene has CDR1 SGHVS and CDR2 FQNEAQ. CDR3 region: CASSLSGTGENSPLHF. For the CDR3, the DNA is TGTGCCAGCAGCTTATCGGGGACAGGGGAAAATTCACCCCTCCACTTT.

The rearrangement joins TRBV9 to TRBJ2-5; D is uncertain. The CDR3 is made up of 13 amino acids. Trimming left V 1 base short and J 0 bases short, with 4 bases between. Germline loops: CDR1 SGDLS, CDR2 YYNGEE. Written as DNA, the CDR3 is TGTGCCAGCAGCGTAAGTTACCAAGAGACCCAGTACTTC. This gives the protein CASSVSYQETQYF.